The TCR beta chain described here comes from a study of graft-versus-host responses after intestinal transplantation. Study summary: Once they had received anti-thymocyte globulin induction, all recipients took tacrolimus and steroids for about 3 years. Study-wide results and caveats: GvH clones were found in recipient marrow; some appeared first in ileum or blood. Graft-donor T cell macrochimerism in patients accompanied high graft-versus-host to host-versus-graft clonal ratios in allografts.

The CDR3 contains 16 residues. V gave up 5 bases and J gave up 1 base; unmatched junction bases: 7. Germline lookup yields CDR1 SGHTA and CDR2 FQGNSA. As regards this clone: What it recognizes is unknown.

Clones were sequenced by immunoSEQ multiplex PCR, and TCRdb holds only the in-frame ones, with some missing. Among about 100,000 clones listed, less than 90% were seen once. Sequenced here: unstimulated CD4+ T cells sorted from spleen or lymph node cells, sampled before transplant. This rearrangement joins TRBV7-2 to TRBJ2-3, with TRBD2 matching 9 bases. This receptor was identified in a human donor who was the organ donor for an intestinal transplant. CDR3 in amino acids: CASSPRQRGGTDTQYF. The CDR3 DNA is TGTGCCAGCAGCCCCCGACAGCGGGGGGGCACAGATACGCAGTATTTT.